This TCR beta chain was observed in a study of response to subunit inactivated influenza vaccine. Study-wide points: It was suggested by the authors that few new T cells are recruited by each seasonal influenza vaccination.

This clonotype showed up many times. Its specificity is unknown. TCRdb processed the RT-PCR reads anew with MiXCR; each CDR3 protein has one entry. This sample yields roughly 780,000 distinct CDR3 sequences, of which about 18% are seen a single time; roughly 11% belongs to the top ten. Germline assignment: CDR1 DFQATT and CDR2 SNEGSKA (reference sequence). Unmatched junction bases numbered 10, after V lost 5 bases and J lost 9 bases. The CDR3 runs 13 residues. The specimen comprised PBMCs from blood, sampled 4 to 6 days after vaccination. This TCR was recovered from a man aged 50-60 years who received an inactivated influenza vaccine. This chain joins TRBV20-1 and TRBJ1-5; 7 nucleotides line up with TRBD1. This CDR3 is CSAPDRLNGPQHF. As DNA, the CDR3 is TGCAGTGCTCCGGACAGGCTAAACGGGCCCCAGCATTTT.